This T cell receptor (beta chain) was obtained from a study of early T cells in non-severe SARS-CoV-2 infection. The overall study: Sequencing of bulk RNA from unsorted whole blood was done, without chain pairing. Study-wide points: Matching against VDJdb likely underestimated virus-specific expansions, favoring anti-spike CD8.

The protocol attached unique molecular identifiers to individual cDNA molecules. TCRdb called the 5' RACE reads again in MiXCR, with one record for every CDR3 protein. The table includes 35,000 to 45,000 distinct CDR3 sequences, 5% to 6.5% detected once. The CDR3 has 15 amino acids. CDR1 is LGHNA and CDR2 is YNFKEQ in the germline V gene. Trimming cost V 0 bases and J 2 bases, with 8 bases left between them. This clonotype was seen only a few times. Its antigen is not identified. The chain recombines TRBV4-2 with TRBJ1-3, with D unresolved. The receptor was derived from an adult who was a healthcare worker with PCR-confirmed SARS-CoV-2 infection or an uninfected control (not recorded which). The sequencing here drew on whole blood, taken at baseline. The CDR3 region is CASSQDSVPGNTIYF. CDR3 coding DNA: TGTGCCAGCAGCCAAGACAGCGTTCCTGGAAACACCATATATTTT.